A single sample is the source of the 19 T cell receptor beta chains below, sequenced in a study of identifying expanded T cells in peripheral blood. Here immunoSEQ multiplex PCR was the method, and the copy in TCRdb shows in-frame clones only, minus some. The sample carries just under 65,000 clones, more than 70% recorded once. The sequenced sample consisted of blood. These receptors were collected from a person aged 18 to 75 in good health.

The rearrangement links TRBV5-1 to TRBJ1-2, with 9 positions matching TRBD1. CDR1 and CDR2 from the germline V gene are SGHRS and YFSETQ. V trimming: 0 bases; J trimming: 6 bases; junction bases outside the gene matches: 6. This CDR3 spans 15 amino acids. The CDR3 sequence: CASSLGPGQGHGYTF. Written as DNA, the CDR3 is TGCGCCAGCAGCTTGGGGCCGGGACAGGGTCATGGCTACACCTTC.

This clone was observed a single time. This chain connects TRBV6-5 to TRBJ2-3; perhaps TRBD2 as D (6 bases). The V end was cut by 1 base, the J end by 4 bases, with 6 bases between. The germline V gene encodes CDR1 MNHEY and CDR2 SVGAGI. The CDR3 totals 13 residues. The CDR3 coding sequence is TGTGCCAGCAGTTACTTAGCGGCAGATACGCAGTATTTT. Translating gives CASSYLAADTQYF.

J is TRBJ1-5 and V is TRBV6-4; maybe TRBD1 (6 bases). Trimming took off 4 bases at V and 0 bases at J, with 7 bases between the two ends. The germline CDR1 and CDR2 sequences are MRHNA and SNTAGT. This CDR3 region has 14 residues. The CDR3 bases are TGTGCCAGCAGTGCAGGGGATAGCAATCAGCCCCAGCATTTT. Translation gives CASSAGDSNQPQHF.

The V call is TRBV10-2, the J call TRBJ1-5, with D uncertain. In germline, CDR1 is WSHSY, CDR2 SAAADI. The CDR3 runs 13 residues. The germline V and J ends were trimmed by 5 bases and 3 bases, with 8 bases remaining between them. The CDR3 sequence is CASSKANNQPQHF. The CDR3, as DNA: TGCGCCAGCAGTAAGGCCAACAATCAGCCCCAGCATTTT.

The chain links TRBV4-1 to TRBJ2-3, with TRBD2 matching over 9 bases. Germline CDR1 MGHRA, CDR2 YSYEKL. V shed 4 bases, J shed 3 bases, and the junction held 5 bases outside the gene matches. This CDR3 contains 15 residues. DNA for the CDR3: TGCGCCAGCAGCCGTGGGAGCGGGAGGACAGATACGCAGTATTTT. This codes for CASSRGSGRTDTQYF.

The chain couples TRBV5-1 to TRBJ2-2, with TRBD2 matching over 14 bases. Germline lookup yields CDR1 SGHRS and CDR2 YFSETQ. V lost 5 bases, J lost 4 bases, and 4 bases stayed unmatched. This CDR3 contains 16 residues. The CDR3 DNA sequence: TGCGCCAGCAGTCACGGACTAGCGGGGGGCACCGGGGAGCTGTTTTTT. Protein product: CASSHGLAGGTGELFF. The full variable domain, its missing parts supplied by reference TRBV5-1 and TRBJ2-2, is KAGVTQTPRYLIKTRGQQVTLSCSPISGHRSVSWYQQTPGQGLQFLFEYFSETQRNKGNFPGRFSGRQFSNSRSEMNVSTLELGDSALYLCASSHGLAGGTGELFFGEGSRLTVL.

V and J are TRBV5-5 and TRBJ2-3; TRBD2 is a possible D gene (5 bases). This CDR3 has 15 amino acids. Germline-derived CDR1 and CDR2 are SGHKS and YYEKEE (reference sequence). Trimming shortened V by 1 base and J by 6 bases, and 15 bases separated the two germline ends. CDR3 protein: CASSLPVMRGDTQYF. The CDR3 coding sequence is TGTGCCAGCAGCTTGCCGGTAATGCGAGGGGATACGCAGTATTTT.

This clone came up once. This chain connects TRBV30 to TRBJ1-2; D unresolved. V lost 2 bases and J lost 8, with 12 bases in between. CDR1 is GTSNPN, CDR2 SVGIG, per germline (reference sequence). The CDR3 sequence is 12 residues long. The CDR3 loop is CAWSPPFRGYTF. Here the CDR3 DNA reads TGTGCCTGGAGTCCCCCCTTTCGAGGCTACACCTTC.

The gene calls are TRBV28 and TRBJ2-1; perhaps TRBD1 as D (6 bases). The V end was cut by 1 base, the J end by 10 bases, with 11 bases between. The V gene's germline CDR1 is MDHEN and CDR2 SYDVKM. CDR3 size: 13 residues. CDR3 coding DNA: TGTGCCAGCAGTTTATTCCGGCAGGGGGAGCAGTTCTTC. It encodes CASSLFRQGEQFF.

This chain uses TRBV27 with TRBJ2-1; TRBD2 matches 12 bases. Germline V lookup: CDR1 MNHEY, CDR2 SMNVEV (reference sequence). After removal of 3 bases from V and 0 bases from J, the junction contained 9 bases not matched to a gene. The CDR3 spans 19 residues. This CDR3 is CASSFVLAGGISSYNEQFF. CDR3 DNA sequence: TGTGCCAGCAGTTTTGTGCTAGCGGGAGGGATAAGCTCCTACAATGAGCAGTTCTTC.

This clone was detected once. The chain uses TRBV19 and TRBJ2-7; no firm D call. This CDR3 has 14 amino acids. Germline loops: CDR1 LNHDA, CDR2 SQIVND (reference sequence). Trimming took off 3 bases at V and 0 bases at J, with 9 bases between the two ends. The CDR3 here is CASSIGSGSYEQYF. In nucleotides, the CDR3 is TGTGCCAGTAGTATCGGAAGTGGCTCCTACGAGCAGTACTTC.

CDR3 region: CASSIVLKTGGARSGYTF. The CDR3 DNA reads as TGTGCCAGTAGTATAGTGCTAAAGACAGGGGGCGCCCGTTCTGGCTACACCTTC. V is TRBV19 and J is TRBJ1-2, with TRBD1 matching 10 bases. From germline, CDR1 is LNHDA and CDR2 SQIVND (reference sequence). This CDR3 contains 18 residues. V dropped 1 base and J dropped 7; count of bases not matched to a gene: 15.

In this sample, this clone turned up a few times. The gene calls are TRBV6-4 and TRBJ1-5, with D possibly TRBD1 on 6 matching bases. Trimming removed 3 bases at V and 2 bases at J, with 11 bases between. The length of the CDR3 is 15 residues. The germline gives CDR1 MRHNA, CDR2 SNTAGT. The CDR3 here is CASSEGPGGNQPQHF. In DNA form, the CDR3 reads TGTGCCAGCAGTGAAGGGCCAGGGGGCAATCAGCCCCAGCATTTT.

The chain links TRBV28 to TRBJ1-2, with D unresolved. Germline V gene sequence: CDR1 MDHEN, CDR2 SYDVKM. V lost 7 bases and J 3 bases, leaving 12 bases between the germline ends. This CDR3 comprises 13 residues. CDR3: CASTSEGDYGYTF. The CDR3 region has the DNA TGTGCCAGCACATCAGAAGGAGACTATGGCTACACCTTC.

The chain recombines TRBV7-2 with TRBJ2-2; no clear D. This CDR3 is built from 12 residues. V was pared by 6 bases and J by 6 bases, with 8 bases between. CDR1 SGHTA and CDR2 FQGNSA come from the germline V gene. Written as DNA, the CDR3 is TGTGCCAGCAGTCTAACTCCCGGGGAGCTGTTTTTT. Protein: CASSLTPGELFF.

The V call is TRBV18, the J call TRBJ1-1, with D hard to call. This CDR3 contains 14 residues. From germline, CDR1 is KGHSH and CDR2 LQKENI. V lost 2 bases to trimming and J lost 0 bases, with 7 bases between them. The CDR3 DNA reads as TGTGCCAGCTCACCAAACCAGCTGAACACTGAAGCTTTCTTT. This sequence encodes CASSPNQLNTEAFF.

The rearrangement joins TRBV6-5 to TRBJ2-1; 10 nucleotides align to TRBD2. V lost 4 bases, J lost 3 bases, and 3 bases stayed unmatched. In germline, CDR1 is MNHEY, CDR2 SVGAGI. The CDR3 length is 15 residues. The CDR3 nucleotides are TGTGCCAGCAGTTCGCTAGCGGGGGACTACAATGAGCAGTTCTTC. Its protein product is CASSSLAGDYNEQFF.

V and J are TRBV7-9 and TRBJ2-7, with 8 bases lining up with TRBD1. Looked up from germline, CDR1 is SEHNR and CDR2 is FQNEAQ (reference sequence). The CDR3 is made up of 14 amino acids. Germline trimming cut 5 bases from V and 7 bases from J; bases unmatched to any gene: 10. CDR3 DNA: TGTGCCAGCAGCGCCGGACAGGGAATCTTGGAGCAGTACTTC. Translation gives CASSAGQGILEQYF.

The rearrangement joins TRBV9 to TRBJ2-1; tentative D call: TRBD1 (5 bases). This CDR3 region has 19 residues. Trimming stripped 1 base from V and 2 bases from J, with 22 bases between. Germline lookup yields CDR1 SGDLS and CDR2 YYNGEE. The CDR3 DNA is TGTGCCAGCAGCGTAATGCTCCGTGACAGCGTTCATCCCTACAATGAGCAGTTCTTC. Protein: CASSVMLRDSVHPYNEQFF.